This T cell receptor (beta chain) was captured in a study of blood T cells in healthy people across ages. This clonotype appeared a few times. Per germline, CDR1 MNHEY and CDR2 SVGEGT. This CDR3 spans 14 amino acids. Then a second PCR, running about 6 to 11 cycles, was carried out with a sample-barcoded 5' primer and a J-beta primer mix. TCRdb re-analysed the 5' RACE reads in MiXCR, keeping a single row per CDR3 protein. Of about 1.1 million distinct CDR3 sequences listed, under 40% are singletons. Input material: blood. This chain connects TRBV6-2 or TRBV6-3 to TRBJ2-7; a weak D match, TRBD1 (5 bases). The end of the DNA is better explained by TRBJ2-5, so the J call may be wrong. The TCR sequence derives from a man between 18 and 35 years old in good health. The DNA of the CDR3 is TGTGCCAGCAGTTACGGAGACAGCCAAGAGACCCAGTACTTC. Translated, it gives CASSYGDSQETQYF.